Below, 15 T cell receptor beta chains from the same sample are listed, as sequenced in a study of cytomegalovirus exposure and HLA in healthy donors. The PCR used 60 Vbeta and 13 Jbeta primers. Some clones are missing from TCRdb's copy, which holds only in-frame ones; the method was immunoSEQ multiplex PCR. The sample includes about 92,000 clones, around 85% of them seen just once. The sample comprised PBMCs. These TCRs come from a girl aged 2 to 9 in good health and CMV-seropositive.

The V call is TRBV27, the J call TRBJ2-5, with 14 bases aligning to TRBD2. The junction had 4 bases not matched to a gene; V was cut back by 6 bases and J by 4 bases. CDR3 length equals 15 residues. Germline lookup yields CDR1 MNHEY and CDR2 SMNVEV (reference sequence). CDR3 sequence: CASRGLAGDRETQYF. CDR3 bases: TGTGCCAGCAGGGGACTAGCGGGAGATAGAGAGACCCAGTACTTC.

The genes are TRBV25-1 and TRBJ2-4, with D hard to call. Germline CDR1 and CDR2: MGHDK and SYGVNS. The CDR3 covers 16 residues. Trimming shortened V by 1 base and J by 1 base, and 11 bases separated the two germline ends. The CDR3 coding sequence is TGTGCCAGCAGTGAATGGGTACCCGGGGCCAAAAACATTCAGTACTTC. Its translation: CASSEWVPGAKNIQYF.

The chain combines TRBV2 with TRBJ2-7, with 10 bases lining up with TRBD1. The ends lost 7 bases at V and 4 bases at J; junction bases unmatched: 7. Germline V CDR1 and CDR2: SNHLY, FYNNEI. This CDR3 contains 14 residues. The CDR3 spells CASKSGQGVYEQYF. CDR3 sequence (DNA): TGTGCCAGCAAGTCCGGACAGGGGGTATACGAGCAGTACTTC.

CDR3 in amino acids: CASSFGGGSGNTIYF. CDR3 DNA: TGCGCCAGCAGCTTCGGAGGCGGCTCTGGAAACACCATATATTTT. The chain couples TRBV5-1 to TRBJ1-3; D call uncertain. The germline CDR1 and CDR2 sequences are SGHRS and YFSETQ. V was pared by 2 bases and J by 0 bases, with 9 bases between. CDR3 length equals 15 residues. Full variable domain (outside the CDR3, taken from reference TRBV5-1 and TRBJ1-3): KAGVTQTPRYLIKTRGQQVTLSCSPISGHRSVSWYQQTPGQGLQFLFEYFSETQRNKGNFPGRFSGRQFSNSRSEMNVSTLELGDSALYLCASSFGGGSGNTIYFGEGSWLTVV.

The V and J genes are TRBV29-1 and TRBJ1-1, with D possibly TRBD1 on 5 matching bases. There are 13 residues in the CDR3. With 6 bases removed from V and 0 bases from J, the gap between germline ends came to 11 bases. CDR1 is SQVTM and CDR2 is ANQGSEA in the germline V gene. The CDR3 nucleotides read TGCAGCGTGGGGGGAGTGATGAACACTGAAGCTTTCTTT. Protein product: CSVGGVMNTEAFF.

The V gene is TRBV9, the J gene TRBJ2-1; D gene uncertain. The V end was cut by 3 bases, the J end by 7 bases, with 11 bases between. Germline V gene data show CDR1 as SGDLS and CDR2 as YYNGEE. The CDR3 consists of 13 residues. CDR3 sequence reads: CASSGQDSNEQFF. In DNA, the CDR3 is TGTGCCAGCAGCGGACAAGATTCAAATGAGCAGTTCTTC.

This sequence joins TRBV5-1 and TRBJ1-5; tentative D call: TRBD1 (6 bases). V dropped 0 bases and J dropped 7 bases, with 11 bases sitting between them. Per the germline V gene, CDR1 is SGHRS and CDR2 is YFSETQ. This CDR3 has 14 residues. For the CDR3, the DNA is TGCGCCAGCAGCTTGGGTGGGGGGGCCCAGCCCCAGCATTTT. This translates into CASSLGGGAQPQHF.

Worth noting for this clone: At one of its ends the junction is not consistent with the germline gene, which may arise from a read error. The rearrangement joins TRBV7-7 to TRBJ2-1, with 7 bases matching TRBD2. The CDR3 runs 13 residues. Germline lookup yields CDR1 SSHAT and CDR2 FNYEAQ (reference sequence). In nucleotides, the CDR3 is TGTGCTAGCAGCTTAGAGCGGGGAGCTGAGCAGTTCTTC. The encoded protein is CASSLERGAEQFF.

V is TRBV30 and J is TRBJ2-7, with 8 positions matching TRBD2. Germline assignment: CDR1 GTSNPN and CDR2 SVGIG (reference sequence). Trimming cost V 6 bases and J 4 bases; bases outside gene matches: 5. The CDR3 runs to 12 residues. CDR3 sequence reads: CACGRAAYEQYF. The CDR3, as DNA: TGTGCCTGCGGGAGGGCCGCTTACGAGCAGTACTTC.

The chain is built from TRBV30 and TRBJ2-3; 7 bases are a match to TRBD2. In germline, CDR1 is GTSNPN, CDR2 SVGIG (reference sequence). The trim removed 4 bases at V and 2 bases at J, leaving 9 bases unmatched. The length of the CDR3 is 15 residues. The CDR3 DNA sequence: TGTGCCTGGATGGGGGGGTGGCCCGACACAGATACGCAGTATTTT. Protein sequence: CAWMGGWPDTDTQYF.

This rearrangement joins TRBV29-1 to TRBJ1-1; D is possibly TRBD1 (6 bases). CDR1 and CDR2 (germline): SQVTM, ANQGSEA. Trimming took 0 bases from V and 1 from J, leaving 12 bases between them. The CDR3 has 15 amino acids. The CDR3, as DNA: TGCAGCGTTGAAGATTGGGCAGGGGCGAACACTGAAGCTTTCTTT. This sequence encodes CSVEDWAGANTEAFF. Full variable domain (outside the CDR3, taken from reference TRBV29-1 and TRBJ1-1): SAVISQKPSRDICQRGTSLTIQCQVDSQVTMMFWYRQQPGQSLTLIATANQGSEATYESGFVIDKFPISRPNLTFSTLTVSNMSPEDSSIYLCSVEDWAGANTEAFFGQGTRLTVV.

The V gene is TRBV14, the J gene TRBJ2-3; 8 bases fit TRBD1. Germline V gene lookup returns CDR1 SGHDN and CDR2 FVKESK. This CDR3 region has 15 residues. V shed 3 bases, J shed 6 bases, and the junction held 8 bases outside the gene matches. The CDR3 loop reads CASSQPRTGHDTQYF. CDR3 nucleotide sequence: TGTGCCAGCAGCCAGCCCCGGACAGGGCATGATACGCAGTATTTT. Full variable domain (outside the CDR3, taken from reference TRBV14 and TRBJ2-3): EAGVTQFPSHSVIEKGQTVTLRCDPISGHDNLYWYRRVMGKEIKFLLHFVKESKQDESGMPNNRFLAERTGGTYSTLKVQPAELEDSGVYFCASSQPRTGHDTQYFGPGTRLTVL.

The chain uses TRBV30 and TRBJ1-3; tentative D call: TRBD1 (5 bases). Germline assignment: CDR1 GTSNPN and CDR2 SVGIG (reference sequence). This CDR3 is 18 amino acids long. V was trimmed by 3 bases and J by 0 bases, leaving 21 bases between them. The chain's CDR3 is CAWRFGSRRDYSGNTIYF. In DNA form, the CDR3 reads TGTGCCTGGAGATTCGGGTCGAGGAGGGACTACTCTGGAAACACCATATATTTT. The whole variable domain, remainder taken from reference TRBV30 and TRBJ1-3, is SQTIHQWPATLVQPVGSPLSLECTVEGTSNPNLYWYRQAAGRGLQLLFYSVGIGQISSEVPQNLSASRPQDRQFILSSKKLLLSDSGFYLCAWRFGSRRDYSGNTIYFGEGSWLTVV.

This clone occurred once. The chain couples TRBV10-3 to TRBJ1-1; TRBD1 agrees at 10 bases. The CDR3 is 14 amino acids. The V gene's germline CDR1 is ENHRY and CDR2 SYGVKD. V lost 8 bases to trimming and J lost 0 bases; unmatched junction nucleotides: 3. CDR3 bases: TGTGCCATCGGACAGGGGGGCATGAACACTGAAGCTTTCTTT. It specifies CAIGQGGMNTEAFF.

This chain joins TRBV5-4 and TRBJ2-1; D is perhaps TRBD2 (6 bases). CDR1 and CDR2 (germline): SGHNT, YYREEE (reference sequence). CDR3 size: 16 residues. Trimming stripped 3 bases from V and 10 bases from J, with 23 bases between. CDR3: CASSWERTNSGFEQFF. The DNA of the CDR3 is TGTGCCAGCAGCTGGGAACGGACTAACTCCGGTTTCGAGCAGTTCTTC.